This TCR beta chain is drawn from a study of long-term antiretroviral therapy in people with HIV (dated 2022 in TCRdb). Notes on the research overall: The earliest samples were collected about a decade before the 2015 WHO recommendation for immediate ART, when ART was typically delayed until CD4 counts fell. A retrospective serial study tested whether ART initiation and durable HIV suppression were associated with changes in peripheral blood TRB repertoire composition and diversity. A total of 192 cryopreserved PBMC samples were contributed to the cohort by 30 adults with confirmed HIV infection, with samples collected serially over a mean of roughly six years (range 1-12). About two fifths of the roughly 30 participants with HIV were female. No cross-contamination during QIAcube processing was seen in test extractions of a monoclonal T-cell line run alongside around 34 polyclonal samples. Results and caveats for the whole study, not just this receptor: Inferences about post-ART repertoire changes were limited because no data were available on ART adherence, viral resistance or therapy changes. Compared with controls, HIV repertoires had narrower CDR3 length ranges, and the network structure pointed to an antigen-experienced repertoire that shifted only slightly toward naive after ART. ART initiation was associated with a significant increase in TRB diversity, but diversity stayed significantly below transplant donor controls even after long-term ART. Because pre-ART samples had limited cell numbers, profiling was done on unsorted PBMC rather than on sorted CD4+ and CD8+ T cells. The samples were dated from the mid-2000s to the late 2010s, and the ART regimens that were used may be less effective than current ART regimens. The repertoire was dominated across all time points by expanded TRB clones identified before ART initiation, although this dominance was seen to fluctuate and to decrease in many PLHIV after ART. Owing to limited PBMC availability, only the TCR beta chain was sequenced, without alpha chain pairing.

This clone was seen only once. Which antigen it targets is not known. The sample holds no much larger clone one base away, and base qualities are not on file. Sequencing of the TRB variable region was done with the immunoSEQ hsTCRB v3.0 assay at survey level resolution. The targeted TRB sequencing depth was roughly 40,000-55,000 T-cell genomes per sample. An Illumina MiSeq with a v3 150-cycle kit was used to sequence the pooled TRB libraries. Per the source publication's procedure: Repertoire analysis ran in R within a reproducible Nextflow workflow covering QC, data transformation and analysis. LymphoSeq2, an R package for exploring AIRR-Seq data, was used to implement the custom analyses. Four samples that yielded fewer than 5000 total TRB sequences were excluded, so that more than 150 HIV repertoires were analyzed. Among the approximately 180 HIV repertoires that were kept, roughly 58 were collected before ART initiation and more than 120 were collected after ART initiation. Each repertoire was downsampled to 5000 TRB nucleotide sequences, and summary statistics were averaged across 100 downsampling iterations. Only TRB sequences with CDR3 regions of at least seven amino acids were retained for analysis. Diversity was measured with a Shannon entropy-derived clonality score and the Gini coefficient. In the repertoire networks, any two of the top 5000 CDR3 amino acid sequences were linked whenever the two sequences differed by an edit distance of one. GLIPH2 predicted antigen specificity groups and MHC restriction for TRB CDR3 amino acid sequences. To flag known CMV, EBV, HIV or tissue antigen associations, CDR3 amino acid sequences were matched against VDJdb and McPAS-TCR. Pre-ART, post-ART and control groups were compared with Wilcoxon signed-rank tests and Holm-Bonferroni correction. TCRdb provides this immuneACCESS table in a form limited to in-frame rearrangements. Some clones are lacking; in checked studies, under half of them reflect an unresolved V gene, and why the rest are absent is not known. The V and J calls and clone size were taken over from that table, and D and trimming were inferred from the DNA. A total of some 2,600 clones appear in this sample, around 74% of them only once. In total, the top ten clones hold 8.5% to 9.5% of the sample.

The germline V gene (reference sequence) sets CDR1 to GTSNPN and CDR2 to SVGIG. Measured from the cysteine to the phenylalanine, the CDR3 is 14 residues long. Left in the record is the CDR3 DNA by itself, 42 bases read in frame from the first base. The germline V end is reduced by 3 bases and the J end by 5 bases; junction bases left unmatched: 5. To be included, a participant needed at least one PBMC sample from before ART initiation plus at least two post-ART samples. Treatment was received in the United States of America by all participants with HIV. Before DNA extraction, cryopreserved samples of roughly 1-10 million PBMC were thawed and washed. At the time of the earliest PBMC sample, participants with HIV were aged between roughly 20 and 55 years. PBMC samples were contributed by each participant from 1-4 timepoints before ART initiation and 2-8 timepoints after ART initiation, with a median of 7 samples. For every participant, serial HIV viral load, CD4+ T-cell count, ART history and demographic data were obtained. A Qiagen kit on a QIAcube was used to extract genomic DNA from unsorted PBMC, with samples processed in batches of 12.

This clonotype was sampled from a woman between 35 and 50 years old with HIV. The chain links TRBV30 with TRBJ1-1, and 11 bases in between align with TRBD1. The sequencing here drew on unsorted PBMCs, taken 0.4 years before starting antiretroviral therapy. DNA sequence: TGTGCCTGGAGCCGGGACAGGGGGAGGACTGAAGCTTTCTTT. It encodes CAWSRDRGRTEAFF.